The entry that follows covers one TCR beta chain sequence. Its specificity is unknown. The V segment lost 1 base and the J segment 3 bases; nucleotides outside the gene matches: 3. Per the germline V gene, CDR1 is SGHTA and CDR2 is FQGNSA. There are 16 residues in the CDR3. Measured with immunoSEQ multiplex PCR; TCRdb has only the in-frame clones, and not every one. This sample has about 76,000 clones, with approximately 94% found just once. At least one anti-epileptic drug was given before surgery. This record comes from a study of brain T cells in children with intractable seizures. Whole-study results and caveats: Pre-surgery blood may have been undersampled, hiding some clones.

This specimen was peripheral blood, taken at surgery. This chain joins TRBV7-2 and TRBJ2-2; 9 bases are shared with TRBD1. The TCR sequence derives from a boy in the first two years of life with tuberous sclerosis and intractable seizures. The CDR3 DNA is TGTGCCAGCAGCTTAGGAGGGACAGGGTACACCGGGGAGCTGTTTTTT. Its translation is CASSLGGTGYTGELFF.